Included here is one T cell receptor beta chain sequence, with context. No antigen is known for it. Base qualities were left out, and no much larger clone turns up one base away. The method behind the library was 5' RACE. The sequencer was an Illumina HiSeq 2000. A universal primer binding site was introduced by template switching, and a unique molecular identifier was present in the final cDNA, enabling accurate counting of TCR cDNA molecules. Specific primers in the conserved constant-segment region were used to synthesize first-strand cDNA for the TCR alpha and beta chains. To control for contamination, every cDNA library carried two barcodes: a SMART-Mk sample barcode plus Illumina barcodes. TruSeq adapter sequences along with Illumina sample barcodes were introduced in two successive PCR steps. The TCR alpha and beta cDNA libraries were sequenced on the Illumina HiSeq platform using custom primers. The authors processed their data as follows. Raw reads were processed with MiGEC to extract unique molecular identifiers, and MiXCR was used to determine CDR3 positions. Recombination models were inferred per individual with the repgenHMM and IGoR tools using an EM algorithm. Shared clonotype analysis was performed with the tcR package in R, normalizing sharing by the product of cloneset sizes. To study raw recombination free of thymic and clonal selection effects, out-of-frame nonproductive sequences were analyzed. Starting from the raw public reads, TCRdb applied fastp trimming at Q25, assembled clones with MiXCR and retained in-frame beta chains. CDR3 protein sequences are deduplicated, and each keeps its most common genes and DNA. TCRdb's processing, not the authors' own work, is the source of the V and J calls. The sample records around 550,000 distinct CDR3 sequences, roughly 15% of which are singletons. The ten largest clones represent roughly 0.44% of the sample.

The CDR3 holds 15 amino acids from the cysteine to the phenylalanine. The CDR3 DNA has 45 bases and is translated from base 1. The germline V end is reduced by 5 bases and the J end by 1 base; junction bases left unmatched: 3. Sequences ENHRY (CDR1) and SYGVKD (CDR2) are obtained from the germline V gene. Only healthy Caucasian donors were included. Three pairs of female monozygotic twins, all aged 18 to 29 years, made up the twin cohort. CD4+ and CD8+ T cell populations were isolated with positive isolation kits from Invitrogen. The record originates from a study of identical twins (dated by TCRdb to 2016 to 2018). At the level of the whole study: TCR alpha and beta repertoires from monozygotic twins, unrelated adults of various ages and cord blood were deep-sequenced to test whether fetal clonotypes persist. To rule out contamination, replicate twin experiments were performed at different times with different library preparation protocols. Study-wide findings and limitations: Conclusions relied on cross-sectional statistical analysis, since the same donors could not be followed over many years. Invariant T cells such as MAIT and iNKT could partly confound zero-insertion analyses, although diverse VJ usage argued against such confounding for most clonotypes. Excess twin sharing in beta out-of-frame sequences was weaker because fewer shared sequences lowered the signal-to-noise ratio. Compared with coincidental sharing between unrelated individuals, out-of-frame TCR alpha sequences shared between twins showed an excess of sequences with low generation probability. In monozygotic twins, out-of-frame TCR alpha sharing was systematically underestimated by recombination models, although the models agreed with sharing between unrelated individuals. Abundant cord blood beta clonotypes had fewer insertions, young adult naive repertoires showed a similar but weaker trend, and memory repertoires showed no such trend.

This sample was shared with a second study, whose subject was yellow fever vaccine responses in identical twins. The second investigation adds: According to the authors, in identical twins the way T cells responded to vaccination appeared partly convergent and partly personalized. In the study, vaccine-responding T cell clones were precisely tracked in identical twins.

The sequence links TRBV10-3 to TRBJ2-2; 8 junctional bases match TRBD2. Material for sequencing was CD4+ T cells sorted from blood. The sequence was obtained from a woman aged 18-29 years in good health. The encoded CDR3 is CAISSTSENTGELFF. The DNA sequence is TGTGCCATCAGTTCGACTAGCGAGAACACCGGGGAGCTGTTTTTT.